The rows below give T cell receptor beta chains drawn from one sample of a study of CD8 T cells in ankylosing spondylitis. Each CDR3 protein gets one entry after TCRdb re-called the 5' RACE reads with MiXCR. Among over 400,000 distinct CDR3 sequences, roughly 26% were seen once, and the ten largest hold 0.75% to 0.9%. The material sequenced was blood, either unsorted or a sorted T cell fraction (not recorded which). These receptors all stem from a male donor with ankylosing spondylitis. Both conserved end residues are trimmed from each CDR3. Clone size, where shown, is once, few, many, or a class for clones that have expanded.

V,size,CDR3
TRBV29-1,.,SVEEGPTDTQY
TRBV7-2,few,ASSLASTGVDEKLF
TRBV6-1,.,ASSGGTNKGPLH
TRBV24-1,.,ATSVGHSGANVLT
TRBV19,.,ASSIVSVGTEAF
TRBV7-2,.,ASRRGQGLSGANVLT
TRBV11-2,few,ASSLDLGAQTGELF
TRBV30,.,AWSKGLIQETQY
TRBV24-1,few,ATSDFAGAPLTDTQY
TRBV20-1,.,SARPMGQGYYNEQF
TRBV20-1,few,SARDPSGRAIDTQY
TRBV12-3/TRBV12-4,many,ASSLLAANNEQF
TRBV6-1,.,ASRVGLAGGPGF
TRBV5-1,few,ASSLDTQRVNTGELF
TRBV14,.,ASSPHFGQGRTGELF
TRBV15,.,ATSRWGSGRENEQY
TRBV5-1,.,ASSLAVRAGGGTEAF
TRBV20-1,.,SARDSKQGLNSPLH
TRBV5-8,.,ASSLLSGGANVLT
TRBV20-1,.,SARVQGIFGGYT
TRBV10-3,.,AISTGTGAYEQY
TRBV24-1,.,ATSDSVDRETQY
TRBV7-7,.,ASSLRQTSDTQY
TRBV29-1,.,SAPVAGNYNEQF
TRBV2,.,ASSVSSGDTGELF
TRBV5-1,.,ASSSPDRGNGYT
TRBV7-2,few,ASSSDPGWETQY
TRBV20-1,few,SARGGGTPYNEQF
TRBV15,.,ATLLDRGNNEQF
TRBV21-1,many,ASSKPQGMNTEAF
TRBV5-1,.,ASSLMGIGELF
TRBV28,.,ASLPGGEGEKLF
TRBV5-1,.,ASSSGSFGNTDTQY
TRBV7-9,.,ASSLSFLAEQY
TRBV20-1,.,SATQGADTEAF
TRBV5-5,few,ASSLEGYSSYNSPLH
TRBV11-3,few,ASSFPDGSRDTQY
TRBV4-2,.,ASSQERLAEAREQF
TRBV28,few,ASSYQGRLGTQY
TRBV24-1,.,ATRGSSNQPQH
TRBV20-1,.,SALLLAGGGNEQF
TRBV11-2,.,ASSFDRGPHEQY
TRBV3-1,.,ASSQWDRGRGDTQY